A selection of T cell receptor beta chains follows, all from one sample in a study of control samples from healthy donors and cancer patients. Sequenced by immunoSEQ multiplex PCR; TCRdb stores in-frame clones only, minus some. The sample lists around 94,000 clones, about 92% occurring once. The sequencing input was blood. Source of these receptors: a woman in her 30s in good health. The conserved cysteine and the conserved F or W are not part of the CDR3 here. Each record gives: J gene, V gene, clone size, CDR3 protein. Where a row states a size, it is once, few, many or the class of an expanded clone; other rows omit it.

J: TRBJ2-7; V: TRBV9; size: .; CDR3: ASSASSSGVSSYEQY
J: TRBJ2-7; V: TRBV7-2; size: .; CDR3: ASSYDGGNSYGQY
J: TRBJ1-4; V: TRBV28; size: .; CDR3: ASSFQGRGEKLF
J: TRBJ1-2; V: TRBV27; size: .; CDR3: ASSSRGRGGYT
J: TRBJ1-2; V: TRBV5-6; size: .; CDR3: ASNEGGIYGYT
J: TRBJ2-3; V: TRBV7-8; size: .; CDR3: ASSLEAKTQY
J: TRBJ2-3; V: TRBV6-5; size: few; CDR3: ASSYRAGGPDTQY
J: TRBJ2-3; V: TRBV6-2/TRBV6-3; size: .; CDR3: ASSYWGATDTQY
J: TRBJ2-3; V: TRBV5-4; size: .; CDR3: ASSRTVTDTQY
J: TRBJ2-1; V: TRBV6-2/TRBV6-3; size: .; CDR3: ASSYGGSSYNEQF
J: TRBJ2-5; V: TRBV6-7; size: .; CDR3: ASNKPGPAETQY
J: TRBJ2-1; V: TRBV11-2; size: .; CDR3: ASSSDLLEQF
J: TRBJ2-4; V: TRBV29-1; size: .; CDR3: SVEGQWNIQY
J: TRBJ1-2; V: TRBV9; size: .; CDR3: ASSPLGQESYGYT
J: TRBJ2-7; V: TRBV12-3/TRBV12-4; size: .; CDR3: ASSSGTSYEQY
J: TRBJ2-4; V: TRBV27; size: .; CDR3: ASSSLAKNIQY
J: TRBJ2-1; V: TRBV15; size: .; CDR3: ATSRIRGNEQF
J: TRBJ2-3; V: TRBV4-1; size: once; CDR3: ASSRRGISTDTQY
J: TRBJ1-5; V: TRBV18; size: .; CDR3: ASSSGTGAGNQPQH
J: TRBJ2-7; V: TRBV30; size: .; CDR3: AWSGQNYEQY
J: TRBJ2-7; V: TRBV10-3; size: .; CDR3: AISELGDRYEQY
J: TRBJ2-3; V: TRBV10-3; size: .; CDR3: AISESRSYTDTQY
J: TRBJ2-1; V: TRBV6-2/TRBV6-3; size: .; CDR3: ASSSRTGGASSYNEQF
J: TRBJ1-1; V: TRBV9; size: .; CDR3: ASSEHNLPQAVMNTEAF
J: TRBJ2-7; V: TRBV6-5; size: .; CDR3: AIYGDRDEQY
J: TRBJ2-7; V: TRBV18; size: .; CDR3: ASSPTGFEQY
J: TRBJ1-5; V: TRBV6-1; size: .; CDR3: ASSEGAGGGQPQH
J: TRBJ2-3; V: TRBV6-4; size: .; CDR3: ASSDVAGGQDTQY
J: TRBJ2-1; V: TRBV18; size: .; CDR3: ASSPRLADYNEQF
J: TRBJ1-5; V: TRBV7-9; size: .; CDR3: ASSLAGLNQPQH
J: TRBJ2-5; V: TRBV6-5; size: .; CDR3: ASSRDTFLETQY
J: TRBJ1-1; V: TRBV11-3; size: .; CDR3: ASSPYGTANTEAF
J: TRBJ1-5; V: TRBV28; size: .; CDR3: ASRARGWESNQPQH
J: TRBJ1-2; V: TRBV6-5; size: .; CDR3: ASSYSTGSGYT
J: TRBJ1-5; V: TRBV14; size: .; CDR3: ASSQESRDQPQH
J: TRBJ1-2; V: TRBV3-1/TRBV3-2; size: .; CDR3: ASSNRGRRNYGYT
J: TRBJ1-3; V: TRBV6-5; size: .; CDR3: ASSRGQGTGNTIY
J: TRBJ2-6; V: TRBV6-1; size: .; CDR3: ASSEKGLLTGANVLT
J: TRBJ1-1; V: TRBV9; size: .; CDR3: ASSVGGQGRTEAF
J: TRBJ1-6; V: TRBV14; size: once; CDR3: ASSQRDRKIQSYNSPLH
J: TRBJ1-2; V: TRBV29-1; size: .; CDR3: SVEQGVHGYT
J: TRBJ2-1; V: TRBV12-3/TRBV12-4; size: .; CDR3: ASSPALVSQF
J: TRBJ1-3; V: TRBV6-5; size: .; CDR3: ASSYTLSAGNTIY
J: TRBJ2-2; V: TRBV7-9; size: .; CDR3: ASSPRLAGGDTGELF
J: TRBJ2-7; V: TRBV10-3; size: .; CDR3: AISEGGVAYEQY
J: TRBJ1-5; V: TRBV7-8; size: .; CDR3: ASSRGTAHGNQPQH
J: TRBJ1-1; V: TRBV19; size: .; CDR3: ASSLGTDTEAF
J: TRBJ2-7; V: TRBV6-2/TRBV6-3; size: .; CDR3: ASSYSETAEQY
J: TRBJ1-2; V: TRBV24-1; size: .; CDR3: ATSEGTGDHYGYT
J: TRBJ1-3; V: TRBV2; size: .; CDR3: ASRHSRQGMSYSGNTIY
J: TRBJ1-4; V: TRBV30; size: .; CDR3: AWSGQGSNEKLF
J: TRBJ2-3; V: TRBV10-3; size: .; CDR3: AISEGGEPNTQY
J: TRBJ2-5; V: TRBV7-2; size: .; CDR3: ASSLYGSSGSQTQY
J: TRBJ1-5; V: TRBV7-3; size: .; CDR3: ASSLGGQSNQPQH
J: TRBJ2-7; V: TRBV6-2/TRBV6-3; size: .; CDR3: ASSPLGTAYEQY
J: TRBJ2-1; V: TRBV3-1/TRBV3-2; size: .; CDR3: ASSQWDHNNEQF
J: TRBJ1-5; V: TRBV7-8; size: .; CDR3: ASSLSRPRSQPQH